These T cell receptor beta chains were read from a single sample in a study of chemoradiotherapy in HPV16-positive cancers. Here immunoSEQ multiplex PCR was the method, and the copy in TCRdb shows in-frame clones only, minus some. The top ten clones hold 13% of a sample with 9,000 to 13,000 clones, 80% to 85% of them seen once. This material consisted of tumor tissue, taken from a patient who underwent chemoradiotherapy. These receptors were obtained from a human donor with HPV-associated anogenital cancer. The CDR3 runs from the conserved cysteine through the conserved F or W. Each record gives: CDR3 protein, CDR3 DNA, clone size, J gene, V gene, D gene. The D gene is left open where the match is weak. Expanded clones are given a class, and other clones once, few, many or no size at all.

CDR3: CAWKQGLNQPQHF
DNA: TGTGCCTGGAAACAGGGTCTCAATCAGCCCCAGCATTTT
size: -
J: TRBJ1-5
V: TRBV30
D: -

CDR3: CASTLTSGGADTQYF
DNA: TGTGCCAGCACCCTGACTAGCGGGGGAGCAGATACGCAGTATTTT
size: once
J: TRBJ2-3
V: TRBV6-1
D: TRBD2

CDR3: CASRAGFSNQPQHF
DNA: TGTGCCAGCAGAGCAGGGTTTAGCAATCAGCCCCAGCATTTT
size: -
J: TRBJ1-5
V: TRBV27
D: -

CDR3: CASSWGDTLTYEQYF
DNA: TGCGCCAGCAGCTGGGGGGACACCCTGACCTACGAGCAGTACTTC
size: -
J: TRBJ2-7
V: TRBV5-1
D: -

CDR3: CASSFSETNEKLFF
DNA: TGTGCCAGCAGCTTTAGCGAAACTAATGAAAAACTGTTTTTT
size: -
J: TRBJ1-4
V: TRBV7-6
D: -

CDR3: CASSLGSEPGGRKLFF
DNA: TGCGCCAGCAGCTTGGGTTCAGAGCCAGGGGGCCGTAAACTGTTTTTT
size: -
J: TRBJ1-4
V: TRBV5-1
D: TRBD1

CDR3: CASRTGGANEKLFF
DNA: TGTGCCAGCAGGACAGGGGGCGCAAATGAAAAACTGTTTTTT
size: -
J: TRBJ1-4
V: TRBV6-1
D: TRBD1

CDR3: CASSLDGLGQPQHF
DNA: TGCGCCAGCAGCTTAGACGGGCTCGGTCAGCCCCAGCATTTT
size: -
J: TRBJ1-5
V: TRBV5-1
D: -

CDR3: CSSVGQLGGELFF
DNA: TGCAGCTCTGTGGGGCAGCTAGGCGGGGAGCTGTTTTTT
size: -
J: TRBJ2-2
V: TRBV29-1
D: -

CDR3: CASGQANTEAFF
DNA: TGTGCCAGTGGACAGGCTAACACTGAAGCTTTCTTT
size: -
J: TRBJ1-1
V: TRBV2
D: TRBD1

CDR3: CASSLGAGADTQYF
DNA: TGCGCCAGCAGCCTGGGGGCAGGGGCGGATACGCAGTATTTT
size: -
J: TRBJ2-3
V: TRBV5-1
D: -

CDR3: CASSNGRANTEAFF
DNA: TGTGCCAGTAGTAATGGCAGGGCCAACACTGAAGCTTTCTTT
size: -
J: TRBJ1-1
V: TRBV19
D: -

CDR3: CAWSVIGGSGANVLTF
DNA: TGTGCCTGGAGTGTAATTGGGGGCTCTGGGGCCAACGTCCTGACTTTC
size: -
J: TRBJ2-6
V: TRBV30
D: -

CDR3: CASSLWGKLFF
DNA: TGTGCCAGCAGCTTGTGGGGGAAACTGTTTTTT
size: few
J: TRBJ1-4
V: TRBV7-9
D: -

CDR3: CASSFAAGDTQYF
DNA: TGTGCCAGCAGCTTCGCAGCGGGCGATACGCAGTATTTT
size: -
J: TRBJ2-3
V: TRBV7-9
D: -

CDR3: CAISEGGTPLHF
DNA: TGTGCCATCAGTGAAGGAGGGACCCCCCTCCACTTT
size: -
J: TRBJ1-6
V: TRBV10-3
D: -

CDR3: CASSSRQGEYQPQHF
DNA: TGTGCCAGCTCAAGTCGACAGGGGGAATATCAGCCCCAGCATTTT
size: -
J: TRBJ1-5
V: TRBV18
D: TRBD1

CDR3: CASMRENGLAFF
DNA: TGTGCCAGCATGCGGGAGAATGGTTTGGCTTTCTTT
size: -
J: TRBJ1-1
V: TRBV25-1
D: -

CDR3: CAWSVKGINYGYTF
DNA: TGTGCCTGGAGTGTAAAGGGGATTAACTATGGCTACACCTTC
size: once
J: TRBJ1-2
V: TRBV30
D: -

CDR3: CACSWGQSTTGELFF
DNA: TGCGCCTGTTCCTGGGGACAGTCCACCACCGGGGAGCTGTTTTTT
size: -
J: TRBJ2-2
V: TRBV5-1
D: TRBD1

CDR3: CASGDGGPGNTIYF
DNA: TGTGCCAGCGGGGACGGCGGGCCTGGAAACACCATATATTTT
size: -
J: TRBJ1-3
V: TRBV5-6
D: -

CDR3: CASSVEVGGSYNEQFF
DNA: TGTGCCAGCAGCGTAGAAGTCGGGGGTTCCTACAATGAGCAGTTCTTC
size: -
J: TRBJ2-1
V: TRBV9
D: -

CDR3: CASSYEGAGNSPLHF
DNA: TGTGCCAGCAGCTATGAGGGGGCAGGAAATTCACCCCTCCACTTT
size: -
J: TRBJ1-6
V: TRBV5-4
D: TRBD1

CDR3: CASSPWAISGNTIYF
DNA: TGCGCCAGCAGCCCATGGGCTATCTCTGGAAACACCATATATTTT
size: -
J: TRBJ1-3
V: TRBV4-1
D: -

CDR3: CASSYVAAGEYGYTF
DNA: TGCGCCAGCAGCTACGTCGCTGCAGGGGAATATGGCTACACCTTC
size: -
J: TRBJ1-2
V: TRBV5-1
D: -

CDR3: CAWSANRGPYEQYF
DNA: TGTGCCTGGAGTGCCAACAGGGGGCCCTACGAGCAGTACTTC
size: medium-sized
J: TRBJ2-7
V: TRBV30
D: TRBD1

CDR3: CASSIGGGNSNQPQHF
DNA: TGTGCCAGTAGTATTGGAGGGGGCAATAGCAATCAGCCCCAGCATTTT
size: -
J: TRBJ1-5
V: TRBV19
D: TRBD1

CDR3: CASSGHPHETQYF
DNA: TGTGCCAGCAGCGGACACCCCCACGAGACCCAGTACTTC
size: -
J: TRBJ2-5
V: TRBV7-9
D: -

CDR3: CASSQGTGPGQPQHF
DNA: TGTGCCAGCAGCCAAGGGACAGGACCTGGCCAGCCCCAGCATTTT
size: few
J: TRBJ1-5
V: TRBV7-9
D: TRBD1

CDR3: CASSVATSWAGELFF
DNA: TGTGCCAGCAGCGTAGCCACTAGCTGGGCCGGGGAGCTGTTTTTT
size: -
J: TRBJ2-2
V: TRBV9
D: -

CDR3: CAISEGSYYGYTF
DNA: TGTGCCATCAGTGAGGGCAGCTACTATGGCTACACCTTC
size: -
J: TRBJ1-2
V: TRBV10-3
D: -

CDR3: CASSRGQGGGGNQPQHF
DNA: TGTGCCAGCTCGCGTGGACAGGGTGGGGGGGGCAATCAGCCCCAGCATTTT
size: -
J: TRBJ1-5
V: TRBV18
D: TRBD1

CDR3: CASSVESGQPQHF
DNA: TGTGCCAGCAGCGTAGAGTCCGGTCAGCCCCAGCATTTT
size: large
J: TRBJ1-5
V: TRBV9
D: -

CDR3: CASMGRGELFF
DNA: TGTGCCAGTATGGGACGAGGGGAGCTGTTTTTT
size: -
J: TRBJ2-2
V: TRBV19
D: -

CDR3: CASSEKASNQPQHF
DNA: TGTGCCAGCAGCGAGAAAGCTAGCAATCAGCCCCAGCATTTT
size: few
J: TRBJ1-5
V: TRBV7-2
D: -

CDR3: CASSYRDRALTF
DNA: TGTGCCAGCAGCTACCGGGACAGGGCTCTCACCTTC
size: -
J: TRBJ1-2
V: TRBV11-3
D: TRBD1

CDR3: CASSVVAGANVLTF
DNA: TGTGCCAGCAGCGTAGTCGCTGGGGCCAACGTCCTGACTTTC
size: -
J: TRBJ2-6
V: TRBV9
D: -

CDR3: CASSLVYRGSGANVLTF
DNA: TGCGCCAGCAGCTTGGTCTACAGGGGCTCTGGGGCCAACGTCCTGACTTTC
size: -
J: TRBJ2-6
V: TRBV5-1
D: TRBD1

CDR3: CASSPRRSQGSNQPQHF
DNA: TGTGCCAGCTCACCTCGACGCTCCCAGGGCAGTAATCAGCCCCAGCATTTT
size: once
J: TRBJ1-5
V: TRBV18
D: -

CDR3: CASSQDPPGPDTQYF
DNA: TGTGCCAGCAGCCAAGATCCCCCAGGGCCAGATACGCAGTATTTT
size: -
J: TRBJ2-3
V: TRBV5-4
D: -

CDR3: CASSLEEGPDQPQHF
DNA: TGTGCCAGCAGCTTAGAGGAGGGCCCCGATCAGCCCCAGCATTTT
size: -
J: TRBJ1-5
V: TRBV7-8
D: -

CDR3: CASSLSPEVVSLHF
DNA: TGTGCCAGCAGTTTATCCCCGGAGGTGGTATCCCTCCACTTT
size: -
J: TRBJ1-6
V: TRBV27
D: -

CDR3: CASSYGQGSDYGYTF
DNA: TGTGCCAGCAGTTACGGGCAGGGGTCGGACTATGGCTACACCTTC
size: -
J: TRBJ1-2
V: TRBV6-6
D: -

CDR3: CASSQVTSGGLLRTDTQYF
DNA: TGTGCCAGCAGCCAAGTGACTAGCGGGGGCCTCCTGCGCACAGATACGCAGTATTTT
size: -
J: TRBJ2-3
V: TRBV14
D: TRBD2

CDR3: CASSPRVGGANTEAFF
DNA: TGCGCCAGCAGCCCGAGAGTCGGGGGAGCTAACACTGAAGCTTTCTTT
size: -
J: TRBJ1-1
V: TRBV5-1
D: -

CDR3: CASSQGQGGLDTQYF
DNA: TGTGCCAGCAGCCAGGGACAGGGAGGATTGGATACGCAGTATTTT
size: -
J: TRBJ2-3
V: TRBV14
D: TRBD1

CDR3: CASSYRQGDSQYF
DNA: TGTGCCAGCAGTTACCGACAGGGGGACTCTCAGTACTTC
size: -
J: TRBJ2-4
V: TRBV6-6
D: TRBD1

CDR3: CASSVGDIYSGANVLTF
DNA: TGTGCCAGCAGCGTAGGCGACATCTATTCTGGGGCCAACGTCCTGACTTTC
size: few
J: TRBJ2-6
V: TRBV9
D: -

CDR3: CASSLPGGAYEQYF
DNA: TGTGCCAGCAGCTTACCCGGCGGGGCCTACGAGCAGTACTTC
size: -
J: TRBJ2-7
V: TRBV21-1
D: -

CDR3: CASSLTGRAYNEQFF
DNA: TGTGCCAGCAGTTTAACCGGGCGTGCCTACAATGAGCAGTTCTTC
size: once
J: TRBJ2-1
V: TRBV27
D: -

CDR3: CACTAYSGANVLTF
DNA: TGTGCCTGTACAGCGTACTCTGGGGCCAACGTCCTGACTTTC
size: -
J: TRBJ2-6
V: TRBV30
D: -